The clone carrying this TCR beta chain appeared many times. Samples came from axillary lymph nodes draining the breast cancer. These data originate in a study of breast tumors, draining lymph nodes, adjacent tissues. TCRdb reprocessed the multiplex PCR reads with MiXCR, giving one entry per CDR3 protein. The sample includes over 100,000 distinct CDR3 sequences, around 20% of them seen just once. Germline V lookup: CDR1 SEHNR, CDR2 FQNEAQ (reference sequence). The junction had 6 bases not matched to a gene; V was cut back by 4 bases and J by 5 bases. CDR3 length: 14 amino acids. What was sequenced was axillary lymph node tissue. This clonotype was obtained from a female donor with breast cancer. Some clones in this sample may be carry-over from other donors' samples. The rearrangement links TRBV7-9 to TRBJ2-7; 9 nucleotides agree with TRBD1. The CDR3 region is CASSSGTGNHEQYF. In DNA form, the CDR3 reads TGTGCCAGCAGCTCCGGGACAGGGAATCACGAGCAGTACTTC.